This TCR beta chain was documented in a study of shared clonotypes between healthy human individuals. The CDR3 is 17 residues long. Germline V CDR1 and CDR2: MRHNA, SNTAGT. The trim removed 5 bases at V and 8 bases at J, leaving 15 bases unmatched. In the study's own analysis: Filtering of immunoSEQ junctional sequences could not match full-length read filtering. Generated by immunoSEQ multiplex PCR, the TCRdb table keeps only in-frame clones and is missing some. Clone size and V and J calls were adopted from that table, with D and trimming inferred from the DNA. This sample has some 2.4 million clones, with approximately 93% found just once. This clone was observed a single time. Its antigen is undetermined. Whole-study findings and limits: Four donors held approximately 4.6% of naive CD4 clonotypes in common. The study found lower generation probabilities in non-shared clonotypes than in those shared by all four donors. Tissue TCR repertoires likely differ from these blood-only repertoires.

The receptor comes from a man between 18 and 29 years old in good health. Some clones in this sample may be carry-over from other donors' samples. Sequencing input: naive CD4+ T cells from PBMCs. Subset specified: CD45RA+ positively selected. V usage is TRBV6-4 and J usage is TRBJ2-1; 10 bases map to TRBD1. The DNA for the CDR3 is TGTGCCAGCAGTCTACGACAGGGGGCGCGCAGTAGGGATGAGCAGTTCTTC. It translates to CASSLRQGARSRDEQFF.